The TCR beta chain described here comes from a study of vaccination effects on CD4 cells after COVID-19. In regard to this clone: Its antigen is not known.

V was pared by 5 bases and J by 0 bases, with 14 bases between. In germline, CDR1 is SGHTA, CDR2 FQGNSA. CDR3 length: 16 residues. Data came from immunoSEQ multiplex PCR; TCRdb stores just in-frame clones and leaves some out. Found here are 50,000 or so clones, roughly 80% of them singletons; the top ten hold about 2.4%. After expansion with viral peptide pools in the ViraFEST assay, antigen-specific CD4+ T cells were sequenced. When around nine days of culture had elapsed, CD4+ T cells were isolated. A few million PBMC were seeded per well and grown in the presence of around 10 IU/ml IL-2 and around 10 ug/ml peptides.

The TCR comes from a human donor who received a COVID-19 vaccine. Specimen: CD4+ T cells from PBMCs cultured with HCoV-229E spike peptides, collected before COVID-19 vaccination. The chain links TRBV7-2 to TRBJ1-3, with a weak D call TRBD1 (6 bases). The CDR3 region has the DNA TGTGCCAGCAGCCTCCGGGACACCTACTCTGGAAACACCATATATTTT. Amino acid sequence: CASSLRDTYSGNTIYF.